This passage covers 24 T cell receptor beta chains from one sample sequenced in a study of molecular identifiers for immune sequencing clone quantification. One entry per CDR3 protein, called by TCRdb with MiXCR from the PCR reads. The sample includes approximately 93,000 distinct CDR3 sequences, 20% to 25% seen only once; the top ten take 0.75% to 0.9%. The sample was naive CD8+ T cells from blood, with Jurkat cell RNA spiked in. The subset here: FACS-sorted CD8+CD4-CCR7+CD45RA+ naive T cells. These receptors were collected from a human donor in good health. Some libraries in this study had Jurkat cell RNA spiked in.

V is TRBV27 and J is TRBJ2-7, with 7 bases identical to TRBD1. Trimming removed 3 bases from V and 6 bases from J; junction bases left unmatched: 5. The length of the CDR3 is 13 residues. CDR1 and CDR2 (germline): MNHEY, SMNVEV (reference sequence). DNA of the CDR3: TGTGCCAGCAGTTTTGGACAGGCGGGCGAGCAGTACTTC. This sequence encodes CASSFGQAGEQYF.

Ten or more counts support this clonotype. V and J are TRBV7-9 and TRBJ2-3, with 7 bases aligning to TRBD1. With 4 bases clipped from V and 0 bases from J, the junction kept 4 bases outside the gene matches. CDR1 and CDR2 from the germline V gene are SEHNR and FQNEAQ (reference sequence). The CDR3 spans 15 residues. The CDR3 reads CASSSKTGSTDTQYF. The CDR3 DNA is TGTGCCAGCAGCTCTAAGACAGGGAGCACAGATACGCAGTATTTT.

As concerns this clonotype: One base away lies a much larger clone, so this may be a sequencing read error. The chain joins TRBV7-6 to TRBJ2-3; no clear D. The CDR3 extends over 15 amino acids. Germline CDR1 and CDR2: SGHVS and FNYEAQ. The CDR3 is CVSSPPSLPTDTQYF. The CDR3 bases are TGTGTCAGCAGCCCCCCCTCGCTGCCCACAGATACGCAGTATTTT.

There are a few counts of this clonotype. A much bigger clone sits one base away, suggesting this may be a read error. V usage is TRBV5-1 and J usage is TRBJ2-7; 12 bases are a match to TRBD2. With 0 bases clipped from V and 3 bases from J, the junction kept 1 base outside the gene matches. CDR3 length: 15 amino acids. CDR1 and CDR2 (germline): SGHRS, YFSETQ. CDR3 residues: CASSLASGRVYEQYF. In DNA, the CDR3 is TGCGCCAGCAGCTTGGCTAGCGGGAGGGTCTACGAGCAGTACTTC.

This clonotype was counted between two and nine times. The genes are TRBV12-3 or TRBV12-4 and TRBJ2-7; 8 positions agree with TRBD1. The CDR3 loop spans 15 amino acids. V lost 6 bases, J lost 6 bases, and 13 bases stayed unmatched. The CDR3 here is CASSPQGTGPGEQYF. As DNA, the CDR3 is TGTGCCAGCAGCCCCCAAGGGACAGGTCCAGGCGAGCAGTACTTC.

At least ten counts were recorded for this clonotype. V gene TRBV7-9 combines with J gene TRBJ2-5; TRBD1 might be the D (6 bases). The CDR3 sequence is 13 residues long. Germline CDR1 is SEHNR and CDR2 is FQNEAQ (reference sequence). V lost 4 bases, J lost 1 base, and 7 bases lay in between. In DNA, the CDR3 is TGTGCCAGCAGCTCGGACAGCCAAGAGACCCAGTACTTC. Its protein is CASSSDSQETQYF.

This clonotype was detected many times. The chain has TRBV7-2 and TRBJ2-7; 7 bases fit TRBD1. The CDR3 sequence is 16 residues long. V lost 1 base to trimming and J lost 4 bases; unmatched junction nucleotides: 10. Germline V CDR1 and CDR2: SGHTA, FQGNSA. CDR3: CASSLGRGLGAYEQYF. The CDR3, as DNA: TGTGCCAGCAGCTTAGGAAGGGGGCTAGGGGCTTACGAGCAGTACTTC.

This clonotype has a handful of counts. The chain combines TRBV6-2 or TRBV6-3 with TRBJ1-5; D might be TRBD1 (5 bases). The CDR3 is made up of 16 amino acids. Germline V gene data show CDR1 as MNHEY and CDR2 as SVGEGT. V was shortened by 6 bases and J by 3 bases, with 18 bases between the two germline ends. In nucleotides, the CDR3 is TGTGCCAGCAGCTCCCGAGGATGGGGGAACAATCAGCCCCAGCATTTT. Translated: CASSSRGWGNNQPQHF.

In its sample, this clonotype was seen a few times. The chain is built from TRBV19 and TRBJ2-1, with D tentatively TRBD2 (5 bases). The CDR3 spans 15 residues. Germline V gene data show CDR1 as LNHDA and CDR2 as SQIVND (reference sequence). With 5 bases removed from V and 3 bases from J, the gap between germline ends came to 14 bases. Written as DNA, the CDR3 is TGTGCCAGTAGTCCACTCCCGGGGAGCTACAATGAGCAGTTCTTC. Amino acids: CASSPLPGSYNEQFF.

The table lists this clonotype with many counts. V usage is TRBV11-2 and J usage is TRBJ2-1; TRBD2 is a possible D gene (6 bases). The CDR3 has 14 residues. V was trimmed by 5 bases and J by 2 bases, leaving 10 bases between them. Per the germline V gene, CDR1 is SGHAT and CDR2 is FQNNGV. The CDR3 nucleotides are TGTGCCAGCAGCCCGGGAGCCACCTACAATGAGCAGTTCTTC. Amino acids: CASSPGATYNEQFF.

Concerning this clonotype: A much larger clone lies a single base off, so this may be a read error. The CDR3 coding sequence is TGCGCCAGCAGCCAAGCCCCCCCCGATTCTAATTGGGCCAATCAGCCCCAGCATTTT. Encoded protein: CASSQAPPDSNWANQPQHF. The chain recombines TRBV4-3 with TRBJ1-5; the D is unclear. This CDR3 is 19 amino acids long. Germline CDR1 and CDR2: LGHNA and YSLEER. V was pared by 1 base and J by 3 bases, with 22 bases between.

Details on this clonotype: One end of the junction is discordant with germline, which a read error may explain. The genes are TRBV19 and TRBJ2-1; possible D gene TRBD1, 5 bases. The CDR3 covers 12 residues. From germline, CDR1 is LNHDA and CDR2 SQIVND (reference sequence). Here the CDR3 DNA reads TGTGCCAGAAGTGCCGGACATAACCTCTGGTCCTTC. Residues: CARSAGHNLWSF.

V usage is TRBV20-1 and J usage is TRBJ2-7; 9 nucleotides align to TRBD2. This CDR3 contains 20 residues. The germline gives CDR1 DFQATT, CDR2 SNEGSKA (reference sequence). V was pared by 3 bases and J by 5 bases, with 26 bases of the junction left unmatched. The CDR3 region is CSASEFISVTSGRRRDEQYF. In nucleotides, the CDR3 is TGCAGTGCTAGTGAGTTTATTAGCGTGACCAGCGGGAGGAGAAGGGACGAGCAGTACTTC.

This clonotype has just a few counts. V and J are TRBV19 and TRBJ2-3, with D possibly being TRBD2 (6 bases). V gave up 1 base and J gave up 4 bases, with 9 bases separating them. CDR1 and CDR2 (germline): LNHDA, SQIVND (reference sequence). The CDR3 extends over 14 amino acids. The CDR3 reads CASSIVEGADTQYF. Written as DNA, the CDR3 is TGTGCCAGTAGTATAGTGGAGGGTGCAGATACGCAGTATTTT.

Points on this clonotype: The CDR3 does not close with the conserved phenylalanine or tryptophan, likely indicating a read error. This CDR3 reads CASSQNNEQFS. The CDR3 DNA reads as TGTGCCAGCAGCCAGAACAATGAGCAGTTCTCC. V and J are TRBV9 and TRBJ2-1; D gene ambiguous. The CDR3 totals 11 residues. The germline V gene encodes CDR1 SGDLS and CDR2 YYNGEE. V lost 4 bases to trimming and J lost 5 bases, with 4 bases between them.

V usage is TRBV27 and J usage is TRBJ2-7; 13 bases line up with TRBD2. This CDR3 region has 15 residues. Germline V gives CDR1 MNHEY, CDR2 SMNVEV (reference sequence). The J segment lost 5 bases and the V segment lost 6 bases, leaving 7 bases of the junction unmatched. The CDR3 nucleotides are TGTGCCAGCAGCTCCGTGACTAGCGGGAGGAACGAGCAGTACTTC. Its translation is CASSSVTSGRNEQYF.

This clonotype was detected many times. This chain joins TRBV30 and TRBJ2-7, with D unresolved. Germline V gives CDR1 GTSNPN, CDR2 SVGIG (reference sequence). With 0 bases removed from V and 3 bases from J, the gap between germline ends came to 12 bases. The CDR3 runs to 14 residues. CDR3 loop: CAWSVLGASYEQYF. The CDR3, as DNA: TGTGCCTGGAGTGTACTGGGCGCCAGCTACGAGCAGTACTTC.

Only a few counts were recorded for this clonotype. V and J are TRBV4-3 and TRBJ2-5; possibly TRBD1 for D (5 bases). There are 16 residues in the CDR3. Trimming shortened V by 3 bases and J by 2 bases, and 16 bases separated the two germline ends. Germline-derived CDR1 and CDR2 are LGHNA and YSLEER. CDR3 DNA: TGCGCCAGCAGCCATGATCCGCAGGGTAGTCAAGAGACCCAGTACTTC. Translation: CASSHDPQGSQETQYF.

Ten or more counts support this clonotype. The rearrangement links TRBV29-1 to TRBJ2-3; 10 bases line up with TRBD2. CDR3 length: 15 amino acids. Germline assignment: CDR1 SQVTM and CDR2 ANQGSEA. V gave up 2 bases and J gave up 2 bases; unmatched junction bases: 4. Written as DNA, the CDR3 is TGCAGCGTTGAACTAGCGGGAGAGAACACAGATACGCAGTATTTT. It yields the protein CSVELAGENTDTQYF.

On this clonotype itself: This may be a read error: a much more frequent sequence differs by one nucleotide. This chain connects TRBV29-1 to TRBJ2-1, with D perhaps TRBD2 (5 bases). Germline loops: CDR1 SQVTM, CDR2 ANQGSEA. V lost 5 bases to trimming and J lost 5 bases, with 16 bases between them. This CDR3 comprises 14 residues. The CDR3 loop is CSVSRVDTHNEQFF. The CDR3 DNA sequence: TGCAGCGTTTCGCGGGTCGATACCCACAATGAGCAGTTCTTC.

This clonotype has at least ten counts. The chain has TRBV12-3 or TRBV12-4 and TRBJ2-3; D gene unclear. The CDR3 sequence is 12 residues long. Trimming pared 4 bases from V and 6 bases from J, leaving 8 bases between. CDR3 sequence: CASSYPGDTQYF. As DNA, the CDR3 is TGTGCCAGCAGTTATCCCGGGGATACGCAGTATTTT.

This clonotype was counted only a few times. The V gene is TRBV10-2, the J gene TRBJ1-1; perhaps TRBD1 as D (5 bases). The CDR3 sequence is 14 residues long. Germline-derived CDR1 and CDR2 are WSHSY and SAAADI. With 2 bases removed from V and 0 bases from J, the gap between germline ends came to 7 bases. The CDR3 DNA follows: TGCGCCAGCAGTGAGGGGGCAGTGAACACTGAAGCTTTCTTT. It encodes CASSEGAVNTEAFF.

In this sample, this clonotype turned up many times. The chain links TRBV20-1 to TRBJ2-7; the D is unclear. CDR1 is DFQATT, CDR2 SNEGSKA, per germline (reference sequence). Trimming took off 2 bases at V and 5 bases at J, with 4 bases between the two ends. This CDR3 comprises 10 residues. The CDR3 loop reads CSARWDEQYF. The DNA of the CDR3 is TGCAGTGCTAGATGGGACGAGCAGTACTTC.

This clonotype was counted many times. The V and J genes are TRBV5-6 and TRBJ2-1, with D perhaps matching TRBD2 (5 bases). The CDR3 has 13 residues. Germline lookup yields CDR1 SGHDT and CDR2 YYEEEE. V lost 1 base and J lost 6, with 8 bases in between. DNA of the CDR3: TGTGCCAGCAGCTTGTCCCTAGCCAATGAGCAGTTCTTC. It yields the protein CASSLSLANEQFF. The full variable domain, its missing parts supplied by reference TRBV5-6 and TRBJ2-1, is DAGVTQSPTHLIKTRGQQVTLRCSPKSGHDTVSWYQQALGQGPQFIFQYYEEEERQRGNFPDRFSGHQFPNYSSELNVNALLLGDSALYLCASSLSLANEQFFGPGTRLTVL.